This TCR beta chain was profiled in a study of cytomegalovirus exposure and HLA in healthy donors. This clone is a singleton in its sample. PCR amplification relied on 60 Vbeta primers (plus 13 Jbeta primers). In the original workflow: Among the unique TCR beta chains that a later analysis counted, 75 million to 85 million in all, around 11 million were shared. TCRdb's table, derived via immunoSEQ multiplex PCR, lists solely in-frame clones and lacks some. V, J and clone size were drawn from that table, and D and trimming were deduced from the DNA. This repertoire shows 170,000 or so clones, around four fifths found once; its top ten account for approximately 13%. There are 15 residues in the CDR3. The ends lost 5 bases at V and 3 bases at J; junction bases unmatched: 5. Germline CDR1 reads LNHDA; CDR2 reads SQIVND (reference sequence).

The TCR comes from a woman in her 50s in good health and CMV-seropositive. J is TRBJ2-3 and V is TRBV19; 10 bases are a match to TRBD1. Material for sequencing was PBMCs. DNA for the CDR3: TGTGCCAGTAGTTTGGGGACAGGGGTGACAGATACGCAGTATTTT. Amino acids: CASSLGTGVTDTQYF.